These 6 T cell receptor beta chains originate from one sample sequenced in a study of T cells in Graves' hyperthyroidism and ophthalmopathy. Regions amplified from RNA transcripts were the TCR beta CDR3 regions. Using the HTBI primer set, a first-round RT-PCR was run on the TCR CDR3. TCRdb redid the calling of the multiplex PCR reads with MiXCR, one entry per CDR3 protein. Altogether 500,000 to 750,000 distinct CDR3 sequences are present, approximately 15% being singletons, with the ten largest covering about 6.6%. The sample was blood. These receptors came from a woman aged 18-30 years with Graves' ophthalmopathy.

This clonotype was observed at least ten times. The chain recombines TRBV11-2 with TRBJ2-7, with 12 positions matching TRBD1. This CDR3 is 15 amino acids long. Germline CDR1 is SGHAT and CDR2 is FQNNGV. With V trimmed by 4 bases and J by 5 bases, 6 bases remained unmatched. Here the CDR3 DNA reads TGTGCCAGCAGCTGGGGGACAGGGGGCAGGGACGAGCAGTACTTC. Its translation: CASSWGTGGRDEQYF.

This clonotype was counted at least ten times. This chain links TRBV10-3 with TRBJ2-1; 15 bases align to TRBD2. CDR3 size: 19 residues. Per germline, CDR1 ENHRY and CDR2 SYGVKD. V lost 6 bases and J lost 6; bases outside the gene matches: 15. The CDR3 spells CAISPGLAGGLGAINEQFF. CDR3 in DNA: TGTGCCATCAGCCCTGGACTAGCGGGAGGGCTCGGGGCGATCAATGAGCAGTTCTTC.

This clonotype was counted only a few times. The rearrangement uses TRBV11-2 and TRBJ2-1; 12 nucleotides align to TRBD2. V lost 4 bases and J lost 16; bases outside the gene matches: 11. The germline V gene encodes CDR1 SGHAT and CDR2 FQNNGV. The CDR3 extends over 14 amino acids. CDR3 coding DNA: TGTGCCAGCAGCTCGTGGACTAGCGGGGCCAGGGCATTCTTC. Residues: CASSSWTSGARAFF.

This clonotype was counted many times. This chain links TRBV12-3 or TRBV12-4 with TRBJ1-5; D unresolved. This CDR3 spans 15 amino acids. V lost 4 bases and J lost 0, with 10 bases in between. CDR3 protein: CASSSSPYSNQPQHF. DNA of the CDR3: TGTGCCAGCAGTTCATCACCTTATAGCAATCAGCCCCAGCATTTT.

The rearrangement joins TRBV11-3 to TRBJ2-7, with 8 bases fitting TRBD1. Germline lookup yields CDR1 SGHNT and CDR2 YENEEA. The CDR3 has 16 residues. Trimming removed 2 bases from V and 3 bases from J; junction bases left unmatched: 9. For the CDR3, the DNA is TGTGCCAGCAGCTTATGGGGGGCAGGGGGCCTCTACGAGCAGTACTTC. It is translated as CASSLWGAGGLYEQYF.

This clonotype has only a few counts. The V call is TRBV2, the J call TRBJ2-3; 7 nucleotides match TRBD2. This CDR3 region has 17 residues. V lost 2 bases and J lost 3; bases outside the gene matches: 11. Germline CDR1 SNHLY, CDR2 FYNNEI. CDR3 nucleotides: TGTGCCAGCAGTGAAACGAGGGCTAGCGGCGGAACAGATACGCAGTATTTT. It codes for CASSETRASGGTDTQYF. Based on the CDR3 plus reference TRBV2 and TRBJ2-3, the full variable domain is EPEVTQTPSHQVTQMGQEVILRCVPISNHLYFYWYRQILGQKVEFLVSFYNNEISEKSEIFDDQFSVERPDGSNFTLKIRSTKLEDSAMYFCASSETRASGGTDTQYFGPGTRLTVL.